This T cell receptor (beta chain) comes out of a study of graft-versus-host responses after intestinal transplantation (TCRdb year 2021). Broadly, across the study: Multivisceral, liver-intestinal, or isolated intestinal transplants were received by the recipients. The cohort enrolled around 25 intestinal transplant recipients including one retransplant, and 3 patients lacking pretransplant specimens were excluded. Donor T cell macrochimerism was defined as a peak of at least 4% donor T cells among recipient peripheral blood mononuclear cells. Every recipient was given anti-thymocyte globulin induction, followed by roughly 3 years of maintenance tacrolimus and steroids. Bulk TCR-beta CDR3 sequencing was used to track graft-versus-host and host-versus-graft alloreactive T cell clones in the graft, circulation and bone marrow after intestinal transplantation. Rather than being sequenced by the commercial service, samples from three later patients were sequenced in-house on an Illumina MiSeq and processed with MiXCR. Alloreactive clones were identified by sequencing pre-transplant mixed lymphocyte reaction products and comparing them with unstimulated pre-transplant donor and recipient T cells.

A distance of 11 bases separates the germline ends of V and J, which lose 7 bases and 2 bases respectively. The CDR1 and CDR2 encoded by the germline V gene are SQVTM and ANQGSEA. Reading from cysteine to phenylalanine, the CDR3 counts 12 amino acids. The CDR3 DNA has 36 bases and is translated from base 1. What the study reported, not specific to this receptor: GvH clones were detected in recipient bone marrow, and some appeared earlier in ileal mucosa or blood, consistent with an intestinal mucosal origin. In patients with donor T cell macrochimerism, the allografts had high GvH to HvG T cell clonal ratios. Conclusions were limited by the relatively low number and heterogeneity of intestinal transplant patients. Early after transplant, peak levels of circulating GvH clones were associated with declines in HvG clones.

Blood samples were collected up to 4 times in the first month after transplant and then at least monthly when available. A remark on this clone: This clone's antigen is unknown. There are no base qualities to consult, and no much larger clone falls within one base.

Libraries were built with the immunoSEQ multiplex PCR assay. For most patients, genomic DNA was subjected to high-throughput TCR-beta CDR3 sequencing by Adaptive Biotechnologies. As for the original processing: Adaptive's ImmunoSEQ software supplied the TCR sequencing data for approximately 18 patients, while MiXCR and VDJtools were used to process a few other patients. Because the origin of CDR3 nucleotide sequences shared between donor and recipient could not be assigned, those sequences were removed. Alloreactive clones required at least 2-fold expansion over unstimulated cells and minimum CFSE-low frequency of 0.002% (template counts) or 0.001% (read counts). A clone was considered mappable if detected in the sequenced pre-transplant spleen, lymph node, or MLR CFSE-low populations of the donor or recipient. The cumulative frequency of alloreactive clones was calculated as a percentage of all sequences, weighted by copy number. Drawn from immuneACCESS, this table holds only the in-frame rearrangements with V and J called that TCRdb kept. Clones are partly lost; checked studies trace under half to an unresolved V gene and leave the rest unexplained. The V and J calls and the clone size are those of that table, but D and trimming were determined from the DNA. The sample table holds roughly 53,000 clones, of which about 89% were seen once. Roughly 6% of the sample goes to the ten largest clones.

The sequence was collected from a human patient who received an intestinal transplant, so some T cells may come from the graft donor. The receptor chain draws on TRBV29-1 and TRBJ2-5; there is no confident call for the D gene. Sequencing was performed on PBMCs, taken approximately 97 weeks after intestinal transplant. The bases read TGCAGCGCCTACAGTTATCAAGAGACCCAGTACTTC. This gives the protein CSAYSYQETQYF.